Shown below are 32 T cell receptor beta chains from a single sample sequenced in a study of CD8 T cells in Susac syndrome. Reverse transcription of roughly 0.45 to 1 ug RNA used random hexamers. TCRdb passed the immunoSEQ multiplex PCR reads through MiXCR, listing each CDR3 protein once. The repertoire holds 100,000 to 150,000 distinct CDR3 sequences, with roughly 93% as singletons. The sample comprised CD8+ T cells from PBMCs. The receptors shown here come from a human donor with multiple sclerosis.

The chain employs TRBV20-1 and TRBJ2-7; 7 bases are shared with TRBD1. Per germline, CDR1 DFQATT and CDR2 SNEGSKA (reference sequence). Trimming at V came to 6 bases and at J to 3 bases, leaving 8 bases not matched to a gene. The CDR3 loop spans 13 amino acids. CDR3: CSAIGTDYYEQYF. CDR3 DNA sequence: TGCAGTGCCATCGGGACAGACTACTACGAGCAGTACTTC.

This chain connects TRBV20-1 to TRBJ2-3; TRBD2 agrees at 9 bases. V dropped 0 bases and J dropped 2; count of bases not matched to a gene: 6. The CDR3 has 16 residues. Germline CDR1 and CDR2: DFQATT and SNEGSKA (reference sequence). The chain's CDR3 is CSARDRLAGTTDTQYF. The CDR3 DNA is TGCAGTGCTAGAGATCGTCTAGCGGGGACCACAGATACGCAGTATTTT.

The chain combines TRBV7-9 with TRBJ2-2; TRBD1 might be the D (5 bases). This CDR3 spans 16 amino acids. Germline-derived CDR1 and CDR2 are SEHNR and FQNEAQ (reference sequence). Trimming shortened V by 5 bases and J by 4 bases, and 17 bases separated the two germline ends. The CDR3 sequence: CASSQSPTDPTGELFF. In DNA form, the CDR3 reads TGTGCCAGCAGCCAAAGCCCGACAGACCCCACCGGGGAGCTGTTTTTT.

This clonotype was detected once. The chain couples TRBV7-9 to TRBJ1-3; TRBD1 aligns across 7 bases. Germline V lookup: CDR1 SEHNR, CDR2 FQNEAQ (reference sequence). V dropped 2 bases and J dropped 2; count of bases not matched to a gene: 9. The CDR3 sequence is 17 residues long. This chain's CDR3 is CASSLSGRQGAGNTIYF. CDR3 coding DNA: TGTGCCAGCAGCTTAAGTGGCCGGCAGGGGGCTGGAAACACCATATATTTT.

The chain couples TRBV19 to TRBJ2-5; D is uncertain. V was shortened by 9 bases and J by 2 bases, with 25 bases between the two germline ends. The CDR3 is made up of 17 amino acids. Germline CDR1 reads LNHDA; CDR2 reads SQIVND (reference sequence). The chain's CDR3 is CASAPTLFGFRQETQYF. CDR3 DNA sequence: TGTGCCAGCGCCCCTACCTTGTTTGGGTTCAGACAAGAGACCCAGTACTTC.

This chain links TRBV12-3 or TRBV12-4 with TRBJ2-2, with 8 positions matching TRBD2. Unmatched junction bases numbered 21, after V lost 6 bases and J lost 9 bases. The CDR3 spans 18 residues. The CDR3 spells CASRPGGEGVLRTWELFF. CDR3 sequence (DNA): TGTGCCAGCAGGCCCGGGGGGGAGGGGGTCCTGAGAACCTGGGAGCTGTTTTTT.

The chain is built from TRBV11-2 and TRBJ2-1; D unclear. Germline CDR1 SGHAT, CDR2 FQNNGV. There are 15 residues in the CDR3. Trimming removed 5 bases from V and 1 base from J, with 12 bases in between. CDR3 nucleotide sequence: TGTGCCAGCAGCGAAGGGTACCGGTCCTACAATGAGCAGTTCTTC. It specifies CASSEGYRSYNEQFF.

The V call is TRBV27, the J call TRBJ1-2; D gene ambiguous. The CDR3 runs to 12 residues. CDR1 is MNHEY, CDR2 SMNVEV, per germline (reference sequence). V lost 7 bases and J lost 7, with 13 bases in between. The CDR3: CASTSSGVGYTF. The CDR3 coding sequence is TGTGCCAGCACCTCAAGCGGGGTTGGCTACACCTTC.

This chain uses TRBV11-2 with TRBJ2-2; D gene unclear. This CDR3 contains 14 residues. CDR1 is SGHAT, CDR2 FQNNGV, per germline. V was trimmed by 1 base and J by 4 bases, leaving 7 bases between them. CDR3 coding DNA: TGTGCCAGCAGCTTAGGCCTGGGCACCGGGGAGCTGTTTTTT. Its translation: CASSLGLGTGELFF.

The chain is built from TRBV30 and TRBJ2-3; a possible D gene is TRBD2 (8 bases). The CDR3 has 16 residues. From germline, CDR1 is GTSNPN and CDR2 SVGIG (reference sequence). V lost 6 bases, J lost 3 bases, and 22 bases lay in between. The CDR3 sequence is CACQGGLGRITDTQYF. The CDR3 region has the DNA TGTGCCTGCCAGGGGGGACTAGGGAGAATTACAGATACGCAGTATTTT.

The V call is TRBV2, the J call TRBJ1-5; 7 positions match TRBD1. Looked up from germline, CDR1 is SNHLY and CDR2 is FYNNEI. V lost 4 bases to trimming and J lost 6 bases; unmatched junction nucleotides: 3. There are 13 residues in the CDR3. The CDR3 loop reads CASSVPGGQPQHF. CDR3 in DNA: TGTGCCAGCAGTGTGCCAGGGGGTCAGCCCCAGCATTTT.

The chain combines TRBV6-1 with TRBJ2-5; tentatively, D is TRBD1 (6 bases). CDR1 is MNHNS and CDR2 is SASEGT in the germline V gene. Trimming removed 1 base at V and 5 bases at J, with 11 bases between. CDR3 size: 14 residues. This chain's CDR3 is CASSEGPGVETQYF. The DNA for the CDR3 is TGTGCCAGCAGTGAAGGTCCAGGGGTGGAGACCCAGTACTTC.

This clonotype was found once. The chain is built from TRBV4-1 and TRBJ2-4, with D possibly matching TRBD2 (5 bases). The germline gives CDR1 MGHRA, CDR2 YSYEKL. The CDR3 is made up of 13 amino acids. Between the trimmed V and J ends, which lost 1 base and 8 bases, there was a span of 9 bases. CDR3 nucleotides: TGCGCCAGCAGCCAAGTCTTCGGGGACATTCAGTACTTC. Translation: CASSQVFGDIQYF.

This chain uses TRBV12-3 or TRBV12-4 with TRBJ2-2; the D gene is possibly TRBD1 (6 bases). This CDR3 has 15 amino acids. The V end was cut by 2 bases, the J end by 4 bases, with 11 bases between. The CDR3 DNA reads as TGTGCCAGCAGTTTATCTCTCAGGGGCACCGGGGAGCTGTTTTTT. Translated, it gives CASSLSLRGTGELFF.

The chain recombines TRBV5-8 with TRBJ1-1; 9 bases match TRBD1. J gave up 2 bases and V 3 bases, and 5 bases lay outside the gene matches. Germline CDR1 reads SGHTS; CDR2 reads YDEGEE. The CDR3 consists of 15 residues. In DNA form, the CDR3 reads TGTGCCAGCAGCTATGGGACAGGGACCAACACTGAAGCTTTCTTT. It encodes CASSYGTGTNTEAFF. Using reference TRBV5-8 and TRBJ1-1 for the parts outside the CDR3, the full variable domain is EAGVTQSPTHLIKTRGQQATLRCSPISGHTSVYWYQQALGLGLQFLLWYDEGEERNRGNFPPRFSGRQFPNYSSELNVNALELEDSALYLCASSYGTGTNTEAFFGQGTRLTVV.

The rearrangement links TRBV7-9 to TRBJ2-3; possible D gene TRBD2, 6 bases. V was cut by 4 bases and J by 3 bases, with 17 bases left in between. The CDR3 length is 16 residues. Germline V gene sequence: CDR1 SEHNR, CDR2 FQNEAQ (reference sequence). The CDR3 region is CASSSSGGGKTDTQYF. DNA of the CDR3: TGTGCCAGCAGCTCTTCGGGTGGCGGGAAAACAGATACGCAGTATTTT.

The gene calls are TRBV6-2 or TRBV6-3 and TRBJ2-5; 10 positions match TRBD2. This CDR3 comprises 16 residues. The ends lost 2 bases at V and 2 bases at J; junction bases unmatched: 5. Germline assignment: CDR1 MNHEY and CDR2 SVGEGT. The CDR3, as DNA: TGTGCCAGCAGTTACGGTCTAGCGGGGGTTCAAGAGACCCAGTACTTC. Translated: CASSYGLAGVQETQYF.

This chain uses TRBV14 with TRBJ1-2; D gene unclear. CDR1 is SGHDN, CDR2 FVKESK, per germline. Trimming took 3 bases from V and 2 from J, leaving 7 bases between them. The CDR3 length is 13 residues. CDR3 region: CASSQGRNYGYTF. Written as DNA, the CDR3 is TGTGCCAGCAGCCAGGGCAGGAACTATGGCTACACCTTC.

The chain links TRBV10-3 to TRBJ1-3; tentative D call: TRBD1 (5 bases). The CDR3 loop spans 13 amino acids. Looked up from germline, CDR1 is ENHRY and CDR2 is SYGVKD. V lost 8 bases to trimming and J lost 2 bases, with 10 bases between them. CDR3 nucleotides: TGTGCCATCCCGGGGCCAACTGGAAACACCATATATTTT. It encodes CAIPGPTGNTIYF.

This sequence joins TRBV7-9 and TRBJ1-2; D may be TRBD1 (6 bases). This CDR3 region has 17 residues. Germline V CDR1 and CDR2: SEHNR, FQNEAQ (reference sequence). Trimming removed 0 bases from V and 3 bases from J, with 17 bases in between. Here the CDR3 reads CASSLAQGRWRDYGYTF. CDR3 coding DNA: TGTGCCAGCAGCTTAGCCCAGGGGCGATGGCGAGACTATGGCTACACCTTC.

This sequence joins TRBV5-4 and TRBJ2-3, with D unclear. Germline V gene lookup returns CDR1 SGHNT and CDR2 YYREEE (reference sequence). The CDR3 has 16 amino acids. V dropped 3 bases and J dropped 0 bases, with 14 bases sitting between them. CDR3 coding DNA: TGTGCCAGCAGCTCAAGCCGGGCAGCCAGCACAGATACGCAGTATTTT. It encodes CASSSSRAASTDTQYF.

CDR3 nucleotide sequence: TGTGCCATCAGTGAGTCGATAAGTCAACAGGGGGATGAAAAACTGTTTTTT. As protein: CAISESISQQGDEKLFF. The V gene is TRBV10-3, the J gene TRBJ1-4, with 8 bases fitting TRBD1. CDR3 length: 17 residues. Per the germline V gene, CDR1 is ENHRY and CDR2 is SYGVKD. J was trimmed by 6 bases and V by 0 bases; bases with no gene match: 9.

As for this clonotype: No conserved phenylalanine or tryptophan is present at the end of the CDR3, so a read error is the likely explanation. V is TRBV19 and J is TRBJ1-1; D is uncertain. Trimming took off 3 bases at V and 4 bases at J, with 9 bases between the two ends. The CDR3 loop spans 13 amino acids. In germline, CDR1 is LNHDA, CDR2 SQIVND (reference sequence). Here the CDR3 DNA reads TGTGCCAGTAGTATGGCCAGGTCCACTGAAGCTTTCCTT. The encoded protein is CASSMARSTEAFL.

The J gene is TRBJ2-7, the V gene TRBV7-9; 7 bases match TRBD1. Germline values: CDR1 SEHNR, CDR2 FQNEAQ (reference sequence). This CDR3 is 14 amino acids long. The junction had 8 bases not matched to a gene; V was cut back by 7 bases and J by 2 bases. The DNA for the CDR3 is TGTGCCAGCACCAAACAGGGGCAACCCTACGAGCAGTACGTC. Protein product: CASTKQGQPYEQYV.

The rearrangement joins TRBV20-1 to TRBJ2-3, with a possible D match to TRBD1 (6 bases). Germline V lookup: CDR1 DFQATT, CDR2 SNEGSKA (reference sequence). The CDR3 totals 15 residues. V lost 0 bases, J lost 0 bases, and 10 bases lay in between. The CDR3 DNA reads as TGCAGTGCTAGAGATCTGGGGGCTAGCACAGATACGCAGTATTTT. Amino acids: CSARDLGASTDTQYF.

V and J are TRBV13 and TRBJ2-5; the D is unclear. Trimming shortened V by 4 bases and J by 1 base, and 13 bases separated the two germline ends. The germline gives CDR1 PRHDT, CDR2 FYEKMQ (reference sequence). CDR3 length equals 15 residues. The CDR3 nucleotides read TGTGCCAGCAGCTGGTACAGTCTCTCCCAAGAGACCCAGTACTTC. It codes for CASSWYSLSQETQYF.

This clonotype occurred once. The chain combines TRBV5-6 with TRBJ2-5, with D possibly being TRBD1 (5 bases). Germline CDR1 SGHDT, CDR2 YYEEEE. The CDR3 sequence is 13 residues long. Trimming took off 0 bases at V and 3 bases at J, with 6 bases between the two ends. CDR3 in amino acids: CASSLVGEETQYF. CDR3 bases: TGTGCCAGCAGCTTGGTAGGGGAAGAGACCCAGTACTTC.

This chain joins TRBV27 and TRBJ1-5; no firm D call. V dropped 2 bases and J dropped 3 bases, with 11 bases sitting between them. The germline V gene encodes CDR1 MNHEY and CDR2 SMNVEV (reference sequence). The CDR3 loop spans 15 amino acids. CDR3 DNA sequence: TGTGCCAGCAGTTTAAACGGACTGGACAATCAGCCCCAGCATTTT. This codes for CASSLNGLDNQPQHF.

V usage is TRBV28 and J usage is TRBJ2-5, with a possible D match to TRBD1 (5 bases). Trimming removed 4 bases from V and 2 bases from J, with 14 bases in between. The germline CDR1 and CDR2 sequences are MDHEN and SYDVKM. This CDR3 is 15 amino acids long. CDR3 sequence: CASSWSGRAQETQYF. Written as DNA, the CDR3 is TGTGCCAGCAGTTGGTCGGGCAGGGCTCAAGAGACCCAGTACTTC.

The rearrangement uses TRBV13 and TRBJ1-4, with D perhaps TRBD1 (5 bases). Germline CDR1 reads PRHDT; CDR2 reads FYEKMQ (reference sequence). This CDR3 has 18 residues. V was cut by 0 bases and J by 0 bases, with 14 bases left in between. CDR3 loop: CASSLGRGLGSTNEKLFF. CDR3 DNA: TGTGCCAGCAGCTTAGGGAGGGGCCTCGGGTCAACTAATGAAAAACTGTTTTTT.

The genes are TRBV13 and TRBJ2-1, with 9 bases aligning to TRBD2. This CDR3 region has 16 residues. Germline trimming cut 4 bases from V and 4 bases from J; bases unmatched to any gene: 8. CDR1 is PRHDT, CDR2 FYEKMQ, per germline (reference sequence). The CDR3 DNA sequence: TGTGCCAGCAGCTCCACGTTAGCGGGAGCTTACAATGAGCAGTTCTTC. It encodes CASSSTLAGAYNEQFF.

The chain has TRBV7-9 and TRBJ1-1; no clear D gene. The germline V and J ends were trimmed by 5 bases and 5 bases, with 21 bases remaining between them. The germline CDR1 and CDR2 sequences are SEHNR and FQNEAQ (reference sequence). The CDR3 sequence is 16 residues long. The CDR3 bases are TGTGCCAGCAGCGGGTATAGGGAAAAACATCAGACTGAAGCTTTCTTT. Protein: CASSGYREKHQTEAFF.